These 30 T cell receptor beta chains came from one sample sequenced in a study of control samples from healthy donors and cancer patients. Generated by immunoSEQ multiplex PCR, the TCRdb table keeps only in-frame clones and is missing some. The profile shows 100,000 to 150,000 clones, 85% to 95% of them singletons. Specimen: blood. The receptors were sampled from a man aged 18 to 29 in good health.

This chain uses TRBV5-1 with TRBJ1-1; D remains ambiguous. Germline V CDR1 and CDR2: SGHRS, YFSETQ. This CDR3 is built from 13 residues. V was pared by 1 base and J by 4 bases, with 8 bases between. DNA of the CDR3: TGCGCCAGCAGCTTGCGCGGTGGCACTGAAGCTTTCTTT. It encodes CASSLRGGTEAFF. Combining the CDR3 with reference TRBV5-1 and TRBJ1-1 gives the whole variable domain KAGVTQTPRYLIKTRGQQVTLSCSPISGHRSVSWYQQTPGQGLQFLFEYFSETQRNKGNFPGRFSGRQFSNSRSEMNVSTLELGDSALYLCASSLRGGTEAFFGQGTRLTVV.

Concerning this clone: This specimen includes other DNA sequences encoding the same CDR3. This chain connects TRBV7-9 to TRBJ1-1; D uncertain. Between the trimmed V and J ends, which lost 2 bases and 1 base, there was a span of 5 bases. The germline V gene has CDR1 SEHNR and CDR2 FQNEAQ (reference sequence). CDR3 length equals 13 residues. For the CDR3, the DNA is TGTGCCAGCAGCTTACAAGGGAACACTGAAGCTTTCTTT. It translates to CASSLQGNTEAFF.

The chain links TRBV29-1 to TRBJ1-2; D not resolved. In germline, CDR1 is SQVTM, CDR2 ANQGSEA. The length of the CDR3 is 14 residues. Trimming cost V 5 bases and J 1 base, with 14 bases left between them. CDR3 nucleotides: TGCAGCGTTATACCCGCTCGCATTAACTATGGCTACACCTTC. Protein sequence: CSVIPARINYGYTF.

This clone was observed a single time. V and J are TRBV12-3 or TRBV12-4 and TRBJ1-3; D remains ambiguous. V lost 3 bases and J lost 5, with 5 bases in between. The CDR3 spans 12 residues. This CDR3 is CASSFSRNTIYF. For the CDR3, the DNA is TGTGCCAGCAGTTTTTCGCGAAACACCATATATTTT.

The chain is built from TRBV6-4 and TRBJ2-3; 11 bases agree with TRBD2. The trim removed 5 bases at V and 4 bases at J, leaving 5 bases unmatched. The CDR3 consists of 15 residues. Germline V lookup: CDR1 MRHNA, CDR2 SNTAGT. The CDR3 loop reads CASSTSGGSSDTQYF. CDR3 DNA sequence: TGTGCCAGCAGTACTAGCGGGGGTTCCTCAGATACGCAGTATTTT.

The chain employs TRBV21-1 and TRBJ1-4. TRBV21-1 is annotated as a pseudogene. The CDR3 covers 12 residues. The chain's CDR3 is CASSKRDEKLFF. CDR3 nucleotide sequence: TGTGCCAGCAGCAAAAGGGATGAAAAACTGTTTTTT.

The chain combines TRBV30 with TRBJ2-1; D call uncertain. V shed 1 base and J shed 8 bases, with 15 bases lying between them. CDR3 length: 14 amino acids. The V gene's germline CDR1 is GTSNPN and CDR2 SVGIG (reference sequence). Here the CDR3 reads CAWSGPPLLYEQFF. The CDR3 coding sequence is TGTGCCTGGAGTGGACCACCCTTGCTCTATGAGCAGTTCTTC.

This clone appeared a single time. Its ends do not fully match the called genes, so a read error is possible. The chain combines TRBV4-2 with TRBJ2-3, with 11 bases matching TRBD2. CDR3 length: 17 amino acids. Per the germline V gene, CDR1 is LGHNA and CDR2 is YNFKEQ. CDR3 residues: CASSQGTTSGVTDTQYF. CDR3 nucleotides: TGTGCCAGCAGTCAAGGGACGACTAGCGGGGTCACAGATACGCAGTATTTT.

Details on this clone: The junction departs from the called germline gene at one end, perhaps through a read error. DNA for the CDR3: TGCGCCAGCAGCCAAGATCGGCGGCTGCCCGGCGTCTGG. This codes for CASSQDRRLPGVW. The chain combines TRBV4-1 with TRBJ1-2; D unresolved. The CDR3 runs to 13 residues. In germline, CDR1 is MGHRA, CDR2 YSYEKL.

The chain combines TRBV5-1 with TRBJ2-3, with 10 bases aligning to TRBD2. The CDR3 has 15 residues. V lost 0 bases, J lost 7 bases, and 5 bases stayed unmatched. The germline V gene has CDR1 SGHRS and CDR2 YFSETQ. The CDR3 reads CASSLELAGTNTQYF. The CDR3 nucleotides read TGCGCCAGCAGCTTGGAACTAGCGGGGACCAATACGCAGTATTTT.

This chain's CDR3 is CASTVTSRTDTQYF. CDR3 coding DNA: TGTGCCAGCACCGTGACTAGCCGGACAGATACGCAGTATTTT. J is TRBJ2-3 and V is TRBV11-1; 7 bases agree with TRBD2. In germline, CDR1 is SGHAT, CDR2 FQDESV (reference sequence). J was trimmed by 3 bases and V by 7 bases; bases with no gene match: 7. The CDR3 runs 14 residues.

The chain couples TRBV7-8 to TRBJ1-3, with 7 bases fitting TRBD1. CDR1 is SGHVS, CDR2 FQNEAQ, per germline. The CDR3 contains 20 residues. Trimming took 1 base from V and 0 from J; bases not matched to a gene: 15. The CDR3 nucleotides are TGTGCCAGCAGCTTAGACCCCGGGACAGCTATATCCGACTCTGGAAACACCATATATTTT. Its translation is CASSLDPGTAISDSGNTIYF.

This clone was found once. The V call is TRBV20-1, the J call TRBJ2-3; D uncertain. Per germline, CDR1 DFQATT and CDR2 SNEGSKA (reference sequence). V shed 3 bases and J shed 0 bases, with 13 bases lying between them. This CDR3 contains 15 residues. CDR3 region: CSASSQPLSTDTQYF. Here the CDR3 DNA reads TGCAGTGCTAGTTCCCAGCCTCTAAGCACAGATACGCAGTATTTT.

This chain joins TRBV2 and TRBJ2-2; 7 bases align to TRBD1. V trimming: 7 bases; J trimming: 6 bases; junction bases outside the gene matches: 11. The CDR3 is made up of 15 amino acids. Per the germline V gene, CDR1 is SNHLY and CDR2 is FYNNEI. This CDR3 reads CASKAHDRAPGELFF. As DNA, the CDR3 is TGTGCCAGCAAGGCACATGACAGGGCCCCCGGGGAGCTGTTTTTT.

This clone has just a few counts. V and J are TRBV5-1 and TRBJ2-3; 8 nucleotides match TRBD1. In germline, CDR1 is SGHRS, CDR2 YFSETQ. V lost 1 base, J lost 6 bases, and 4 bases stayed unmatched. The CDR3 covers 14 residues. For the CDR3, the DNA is TGCGCCAGCAGCTTGTCCCAGGGGGCGGATACGCAGTATTTT. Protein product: CASSLSQGADTQYF. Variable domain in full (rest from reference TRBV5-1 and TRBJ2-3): KAGVTQTPRYLIKTRGQQVTLSCSPISGHRSVSWYQQTPGQGLQFLFEYFSETQRNKGNFPGRFSGRQFSNSRSEMNVSTLELGDSALYLCASSLSQGADTQYFGPGTRLTVL.

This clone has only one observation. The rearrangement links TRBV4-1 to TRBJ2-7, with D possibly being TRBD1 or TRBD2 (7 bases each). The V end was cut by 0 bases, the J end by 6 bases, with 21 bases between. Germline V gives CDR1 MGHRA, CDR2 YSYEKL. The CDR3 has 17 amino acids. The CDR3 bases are TGCGCCAGCAGCCAAGACAGGCGCAGGGGGGGTCGGGGCGAGCAGTACTTC. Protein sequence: CASSQDRRRGGRGEQYF.

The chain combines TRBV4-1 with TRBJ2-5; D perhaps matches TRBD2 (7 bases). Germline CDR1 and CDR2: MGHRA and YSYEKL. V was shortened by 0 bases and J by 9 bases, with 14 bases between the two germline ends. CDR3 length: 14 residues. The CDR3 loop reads CASSQEERGGAQYF. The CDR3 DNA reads TGCGCCAGCAGCCAAGAGGAAAGGGGGGGGGCCCAGTACTTC.

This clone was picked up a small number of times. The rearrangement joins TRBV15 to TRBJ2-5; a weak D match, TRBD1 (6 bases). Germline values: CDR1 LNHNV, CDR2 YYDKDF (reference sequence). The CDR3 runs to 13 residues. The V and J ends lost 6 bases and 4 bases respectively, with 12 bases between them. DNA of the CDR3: TGTGCCACCAGACAGGGTAAAGGAGAGACCCAGTACTTC. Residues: CATRQGKGETQYF.

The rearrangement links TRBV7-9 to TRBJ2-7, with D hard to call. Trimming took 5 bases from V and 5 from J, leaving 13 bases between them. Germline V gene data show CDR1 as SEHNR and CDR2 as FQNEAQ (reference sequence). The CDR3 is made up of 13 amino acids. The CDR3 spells CASSLKAVHEQYF. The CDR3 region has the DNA TGTGCCAGCAGCCTGAAGGCGGTCCACGAGCAGTACTTC.

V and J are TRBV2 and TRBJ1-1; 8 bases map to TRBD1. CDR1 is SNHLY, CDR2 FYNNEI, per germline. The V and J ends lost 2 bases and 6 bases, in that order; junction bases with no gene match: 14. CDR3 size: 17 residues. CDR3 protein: CASSERTGYSIVAEAFF. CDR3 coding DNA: TGTGCCAGCAGTGAACGGACAGGGTACAGTATAGTGGCTGAAGCTTTCTTT.

The CDR3, as DNA: TGCGCCAGCAGCCGGTTGGACACCCCGAAACAGCCCCAGCATTTT. Protein sequence: CASSRLDTPKQPQHF. This sequence joins TRBV4-1 and TRBJ1-5; tentative D call: TRBD1 (5 bases). The CDR3 has 15 residues. Trimming cost V 4 bases and J 7 bases, with 17 bases left between them. Germline CDR1 and CDR2: MGHRA and YSYEKL.

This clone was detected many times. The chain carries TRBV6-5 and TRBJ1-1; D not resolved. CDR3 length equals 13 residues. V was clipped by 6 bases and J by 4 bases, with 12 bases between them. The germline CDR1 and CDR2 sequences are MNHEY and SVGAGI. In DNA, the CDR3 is TGTGCCAGCAGCCTTGGACCTGTCACTGAAGCTTTCTTT. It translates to CASSLGPVTEAFF.

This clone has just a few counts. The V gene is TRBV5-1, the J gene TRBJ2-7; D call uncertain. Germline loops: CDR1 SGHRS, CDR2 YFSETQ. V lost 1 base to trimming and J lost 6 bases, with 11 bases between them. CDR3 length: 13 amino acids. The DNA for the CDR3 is TGCGCCAGCAGCTTGTCCCCGGATAGCGAGCAGTACTTC. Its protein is CASSLSPDSEQYF.

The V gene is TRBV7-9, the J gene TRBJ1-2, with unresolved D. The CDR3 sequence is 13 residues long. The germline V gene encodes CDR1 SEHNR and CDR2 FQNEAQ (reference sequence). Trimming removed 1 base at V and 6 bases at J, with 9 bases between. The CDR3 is CASSLGGGDGYTF. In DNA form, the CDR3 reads TGTGCCAGCAGCTTAGGGGGAGGTGATGGCTACACCTTC.

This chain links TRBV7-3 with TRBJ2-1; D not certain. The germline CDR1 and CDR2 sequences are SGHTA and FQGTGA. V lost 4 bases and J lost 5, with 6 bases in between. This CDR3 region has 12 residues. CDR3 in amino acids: CASSSSNNEQFF. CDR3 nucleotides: TGTGCCAGCAGCTCCTCAAACAATGAGCAGTTCTTC.

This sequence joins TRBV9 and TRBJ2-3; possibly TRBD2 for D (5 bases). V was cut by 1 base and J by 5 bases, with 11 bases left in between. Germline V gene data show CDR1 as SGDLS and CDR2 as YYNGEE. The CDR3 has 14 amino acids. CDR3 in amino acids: CASSVSGDEDTQYF. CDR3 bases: TGTGCCAGCAGCGTATCCGGGGATGAAGATACGCAGTATTTT.

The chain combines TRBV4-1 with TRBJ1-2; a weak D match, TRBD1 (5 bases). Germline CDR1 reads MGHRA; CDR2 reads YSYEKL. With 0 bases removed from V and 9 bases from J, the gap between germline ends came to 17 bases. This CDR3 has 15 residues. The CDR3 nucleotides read TGCGCCAGCAGCCAAGATGCCCCCAGCGGGGCTCGCTACACCTTC. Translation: CASSQDAPSGARYTF.

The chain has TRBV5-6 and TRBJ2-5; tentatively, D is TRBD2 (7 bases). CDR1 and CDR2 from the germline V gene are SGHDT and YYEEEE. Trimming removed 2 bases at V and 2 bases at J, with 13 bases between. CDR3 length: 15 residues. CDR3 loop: CASSFRGAGQETQYF. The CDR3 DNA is TGTGCCAGCAGCTTCCGGGGGGCCGGACAAGAGACCCAGTACTTC.

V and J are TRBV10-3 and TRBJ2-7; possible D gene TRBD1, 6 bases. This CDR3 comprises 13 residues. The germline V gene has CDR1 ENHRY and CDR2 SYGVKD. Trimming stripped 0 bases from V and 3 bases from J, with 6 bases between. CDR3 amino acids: CAISESTGYEQYF. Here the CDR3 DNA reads TGTGCCATCAGTGAGTCGACAGGCTACGAGCAGTACTTC.

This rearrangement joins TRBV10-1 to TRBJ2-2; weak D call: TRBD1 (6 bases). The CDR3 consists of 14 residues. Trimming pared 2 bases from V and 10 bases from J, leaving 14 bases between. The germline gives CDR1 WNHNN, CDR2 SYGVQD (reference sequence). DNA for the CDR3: TGCGCCAGCAGTGAGAGACAGGCGTTCGAGGAGCTGTTTTTT. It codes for CASSERQAFEELFF.